A selection of T cell receptor beta chains follows, all from one sample in a study of glioma-infiltrating T cells after dendritic cell vaccination. TCRdb's table, derived via immunoSEQ multiplex PCR, lists solely in-frame clones and lacks some. The sample lists fewer than 110,000 clones, 81% seen once, with about 12% in the top ten. This sample comprised blood, obtained before dendritic cell vaccination. All receptors come from a human donor with glioblastoma. The CDR3 runs from the conserved cysteine through the conserved F or W. D genes are given only for firm matches. Not all rows give a size; the values are once, few, many and, for expanded clones, a class.

clone_size,d_call,j_call,v_call,cdr3_aa,cdr3_nt
.,TRBD2,TRBJ2-5,TRBV14,CASSQVLAGEETQYF,TGTGCCAGCAGCCAAGTTCTAGCGGGGGAAGAGACCCAGTACTTC
.,.,TRBJ2-1,TRBV30,CAWSVGDFGIDEQFF,TGTGCCTGGAGTGTTGGGGACTTCGGTATCGATGAGCAGTTCTTC
.,.,TRBJ1-6,TRBV27,CASSSTFSGWKNSPLHF,TGTGCCAGCAGTTCAACCTTCTCAGGGTGGAAGAATTCACCCCTCCACTTT
.,.,TRBJ1-5,TRBV7-5,CARRTKGTGGDQPQHF,TGTGCCAGAAGAACTAAAGGGACAGGGGGCGATCAGCCCCAGCATTTT
few,TRBD2,TRBJ2-7,TRBV4-1,CASSQIAGGLHEQYF,TGCGCCAGCAGCCAAATTGCGGGGGGGCTCCACGAGCAGTACTTC
.,.,TRBJ1-1,TRBV25-1,CASSEYMPPGAQNTEAFF,TGTGCCAGCAGTGAATATATGCCTCCAGGGGCACAGAACACTGAAGCTTTCTTT
.,TRBD2,TRBJ2-7,TRBV4-1,CASSSGGGTYEQYF,TGCGCCAGCAGCTCCGGGGGAGGGACCTACGAGCAGTACTTC
.,.,TRBJ2-1,TRBV5-8,CASSSLGGAGQLDEQFF,TGTGCCAGCAGCTCGCTGGGGGGGGCAGGGCAGTTGGATGAGCAGTTCTTC
.,.,TRBJ1-1,TRBV12-5,CASGQAPNTEAFF,TGTGCTAGTGGTCAAGCACCTAACACTGAAGCTTTCTTT
.,.,TRBJ2-5,TRBV6-5,CASSEAEETQYF,TGTGCCAGCAGTGAAGCTGAAGAGACCCAGTACTTC
.,TRBD1,TRBJ2-7,TRBV4-1,CASSPERTGRVEQYF,TGCGCCAGCAGCCCAGAGAGGACAGGCCGTGTCGAGCAGTACTTC
.,TRBD2,TRBJ2-1,TRBV7-2,CAGRRAGGNNEQFF,TGTGCCGGAAGGAGAGCGGGGGGGAACAATGAGCAGTTCTTC
.,.,TRBJ1-1,TRBV2,CASTEVGAFF,TGTGCCAGCACCGAGGTAGGAGCTTTCTTT
once,TRBD1,TRBJ1-5,TRBV6-5,CASTGDRVYQPQHF,TGTGCCAGCACCGGGGACAGGGTATATCAGCCCCAGCATTTT
.,.,TRBJ2-7,TRBV2,CASMGPRGGGTRGSYEQYF,TGTGCCAGCATGGGCCCTAGGGGCGGGGGCACCCGGGGGTCCTACGAGCAGTACTTC
.,.,TRBJ2-3,TRBV9,CASSPPLGGDTQYF,TGTGCCAGCAGCCCCCCACTCGGAGGAGATACGCAGTATTTT
.,TRBD1,TRBJ2-5,TRBV19,CASSRRGTGIDQETQYF,TGTGCCAGTAGTAGACGAGGGACAGGGATAGACCAAGAGACCCAGTACTTC
once,TRBD1,TRBJ2-2,TRBV25-1,CASRDRGISGELFF,TGTGCCAGCAGGGACAGGGGTATATCCGGGGAGCTGTTTTTT
.,.,TRBJ2-6,TRBV6-4,CASSDSRRVIRCSGANVLTF,TGTGCCAGCAGTGACTCGAGGAGAGTCATACGTTGCTCTGGGGCCAACGTCCTGACTTTC
once,.,TRBJ2-3,TRBV11-3,CASSLLSSTDTQYF,TGTGCCAGCAGCTTGTTGAGCTCCACAGATACGCAGTATTTT
.,.,TRBJ1-2,TRBV27,CASSPAPGHRSTYGYTF,TGTGCCAGCAGTCCAGCACCGGGACACCGATCTACCTATGGCTACACCTTC
.,.,TRBJ2-5,TRBV11-1,CASSLTLRQETQYF,TGTGCCAGCAGCCTTACTCTTAGACAAGAGACCCAGTACTTC
.,.,TRBJ2-5,TRBV11-2,CASSPRQTQYF,TGTGCCAGCAGCCCTCGTCAGACCCAGTACTTC
.,TRBD2,TRBJ2-4,TRBV11-3,CASSFGETSFGSKNIQYF,TGTGCCAGCAGCTTCGGAGAGACTAGCTTCGGGTCCAAAAACATTCAGTACTTC
few,TRBD2,TRBJ2-7,TRBV9,CASSEDRGGEQYF,TGTGCCAGCAGCGAGGACCGGGGGGGCGAGCAGTACTTC
.,.,TRBJ1-2,TRBV2,CASSDRGEGYGYTF,TGTGCCAGCAGTGACAGGGGAGAAGGCTATGGCTACACCTTC
few,.,TRBJ1-6,TRBV10-2,CASQQGPSPLHF,TGCGCCAGCCAACAGGGTCCTTCACCCCTCCACTTT
.,.,TRBJ1-5,TRBV4-1,CASSHVNSNQPQHF,TGCGCCAGCAGCCACGTAAATAGCAATCAGCCCCAGCATTTT
.,TRBD2,TRBJ2-5,TRBV7-8,CASGPSTSRGTQYF,TGTGCCAGCGGGCCGTCGACTAGCCGTGGCACCCAGTACTTC
.,.,TRBJ1-4,TRBV27,CASSLYDRTNEKLFF,TGTGCCAGCAGTTTATACGACAGAACTAATGAAAAACTGTTTTTT
.,TRBD1,TRBJ1-2,TRBV4-3,CASRTGGSDYGYTF,TGCGCCAGCAGGACAGGGGGGTCGGACTATGGCTACACCTTC
.,.,TRBJ1-5,TRBV27,CASREQGTSNQPQHF,TGTGCCAGCAGGGAACAGGGAACCAGCAATCAGCCCCAGCATTTT
few,.,TRBJ1-1,TRBV2,CASSLMNTEAFF,TGTGCCAGCAGTTTAATGAACACTGAAGCTTTCTTT
once,.,TRBJ2-5,TRBV21-1,CASSKMGDNPKGEETQYF,TGTGCCAGCAGCAAAATGGGGGACAATCCGAAGGGGGAAGAGACCCAGTACTTC
.,.,TRBJ2-3,TRBV9,CASTLTGDTDTQYF,TGTGCCAGCACCCTGACAGGAGACACAGATACGCAGTATTTT
.,TRBD2,TRBJ2-7,TRBV6-5,CASSRLAGGFDEQYF,TGTGCCAGCAGTCGACTAGCGGGGGGGTTCGACGAGCAGTACTTC
once,.,TRBJ1-5,TRBV19,CASSLQGYSNQPQHF,TGTGCCAGTAGTCTACAGGGATATAGCAATCAGCCCCAGCATTTT
.,.,TRBJ2-7,TRBV6-1,CASSIRASYEQYF,TGTGCCAGCAGCATTAGAGCTTCCTACGAGCAGTACTTC
.,.,TRBJ2-7,TRBV11-3,CASSPGGMFKQYF,TGTGCCAGCAGCCCTGGGGGCATGTTCAAGCAGTACTTC
.,TRBD2,TRBJ2-1,TRBV29-1,CSVVTSDRGNEQFF,TGCAGCGTTGTTACTAGCGACCGGGGGAATGAGCAGTTCTTC
.,TRBD2,TRBJ2-3,TRBV28,CASSLSLAGGPQYF,TGTGCCAGCAGTTTAAGTCTAGCGGGGGGGCCGCAGTATTTT
.,TRBD2,TRBJ2-3,TRBV4-3,CASSPRSGGRDTQYF,TGCGCCAGCAGCCCCCGCAGCGGGGGGCGGGATACGCAGTATTTT
few,.,TRBJ1-5,TRBV6-1,CAISDTSGGQPQHF,TGTGCCATCAGTGACACAAGCGGCGGGCAGCCCCAGCATTTT
.,.,TRBJ1-3,TRBV6-5,CAATRGHLSGNTIYF,TGTGCCGCCACCCGCGGACACCTCTCTGGAAACACCATATATTTT
.,TRBD1,TRBJ1-2,TRBV6-6,CASSSNGDREGYTF,TGTGCCAGCAGTTCAAACGGGGACAGAGAAGGCTACACCTTC
.,TRBD2,TRBJ2-1,TRBV6-5,CASSYSSRGGDNEQFF,TGTGCCAGCAGTTACTCGTCACGGGGGGGGGACAATGAGCAGTTCTTC
.,TRBD1,TRBJ1-4,TRBV5-4,CASSFEGGAGNEKLFF,TGTGCCAGCAGCTTTGAAGGGGGCGCAGGGAATGAAAAACTGTTTTTT
.,.,TRBJ1-1,TRBV11-3,CASSLLGNMNTEAFF,TGTGCCAGCAGCTTATTGGGCAATATGAACACTGAAGCTTTCTTT
once,.,TRBJ1-2,TRBV19,CASRDWGDYGYTF,TGTGCCAGTAGAGACTGGGGAGACTATGGCTACACCTTC
.,TRBD1,TRBJ1-2,TRBV6-4,CASAPEQGAFGYTF,TGTGCCAGCGCCCCGGAGCAGGGGGCGTTTGGCTACACCTTC
.,.,TRBJ1-2,TRBV6-5,CASSLTDNYGYTF,TGTGCCAGCAGTCTTACAGATAACTATGGCTACACCTTC
.,.,TRBJ1-2,TRBV12-2,CASRLARGFRYGYTF,TGTGCAAGTCGCTTAGCTAGGGGCTTCAGGTATGGCTACACCTTC
.,TRBD1,TRBJ2-3,TRBV19,CASSKQGLDTQYF,TGTGCCAGTAGTAAACAGGGGTTGGATACGCAGTATTTT
.,.,TRBJ1-3,TRBV19,CASSLGGGNTIYF,TGTGCCAGTAGCCTTGGCGGGGGAAACACCATATATTTT
.,.,TRBJ1-2,TRBV6-6,CASSYAEQANYGYTF,TGTGCCAGCAGTTACGCAGAACAAGCTAACTATGGCTACACCTTC
once,.,TRBJ1-2,TRBV7-2,CASRSNRLKSSLGYTF,TGTGCCAGCAGGAGTAACCGCCTAAAGAGCTCGCTCGGCTACACCTTC
.,TRBD2,TRBJ2-3,TRBV10-2,CASSVAGGGTDTQYF,TGCGCCAGCAGCGTAGCGGGGGGAGGCACAGATACGCAGTATTTT
few,.,TRBJ1-5,TRBV12-2,CASRLGRGYNQPQHF,TGTGCAAGTCGCTTGGGGCGAGGATACAATCAGCCCCAGCATTTT
.,TRBD2,TRBJ2-7,TRBV18,CASSLGRGYEQYF,TGTGCCAGCTCATTAGGGCGGGGGTACGAGCAGTACTTC